This TCR beta chain emerged from a study of blood T cell repertoires in COVID-19. For the study at large: The origin of the acute and convalescent COVID-19 samples was the United States, Italy and Spain.

Trimming left V 6 bases short and J 0 bases short, with 8 bases between. This CDR3 contains 13 residues. Germline V gives CDR1 SGHVS, CDR2 FQNEAQ. Seattle patient enrollment occurred during active infection, with longitudinal follow-up thereafter. Only in-frame clones appear in the TCRdb table, and some are missing; sequencing was by immunoSEQ multiplex PCR. This table has about 480,000 clones, 75% to 90% appearing once. The receptor's source is a young man with COVID-19, enrolled during active disease. The chain employs TRBV7-8 and TRBJ1-1; D gene ambiguous. The specimen was peripheral blood. The CDR3 DNA reads as TGTGCCAGCAGACCCCAGGTGAACACTGAAGCTTTCTTT. It yields the protein CASRPQVNTEAFF.